This T cell receptor beta chain was identified in a study of T-cell memory formation after mild COVID-19. TCRdb processed the 5' RACE reads anew with MiXCR; each CDR3 protein has one entry. The profile shows under 300,000 distinct CDR3 sequences, more than 8% of them singletons. Germline CDR1 is LNHDA and CDR2 is SQIVND (reference sequence). This CDR3 is built from 14 residues. Trimming removed 6 bases at V and 3 bases at J, with 12 bases between. This TCR derives from a man between 18 and 29 years old who had mild COVID-19 (a few samples of this study predate the infection). Cell type and time point are not known. The specimen sequenced was PBMCs or a T cell subset sorted from them (not recorded which). The genes are TRBV19 and TRBJ1-5, with D possibly being TRBD1 (6 bases). As DNA, the CDR3 is TGTGCCAGTAGGGACAGTACTTTCAATCAGCCCCAGCATTTT. The encoded protein is CASRDSTFNQPQHF.